The 23 T cell receptor beta chains below all came from one sample that was sequenced in a study of T cells in Graves' hyperthyroidism and ophthalmopathy. There were TCR beta CDR3 regions amplified from RNA transcripts. During a first-round RT-PCR of the TCR CDR3, the HTBI primer set was used. TCRdb passed the multiplex PCR reads through MiXCR, listing each CDR3 protein once. The repertoire includes 350,000 to 450,000 distinct CDR3 sequences, roughly an eighth of them detected once, and 25% to 30% sits in the top ten. Specimen: blood. The receptors shown here come from a man in his fifties or sixties with Graves' ophthalmopathy.

The chain combines TRBV12-3 or TRBV12-4 with TRBJ2-1; 8 bases agree with TRBD2. The CDR3 loop spans 15 amino acids. Losses at the gene ends were 5 bases for V and 2 bases for J; bases not matched to a gene: 5. CDR3 region: CASSDEGLAYNEQFF. The CDR3 coding sequence is TGTGCCAGCAGTGACGAGGGACTAGCCTACAATGAGCAGTTCTTC.

This clonotype came up a few times. This rearrangement joins TRBV2 to TRBJ2-1; either TRBD1 or TRBD2 may fit D (5 bases each). The CDR3 sequence is 14 residues long. CDR1 and CDR2 from the germline V gene are SNHLY and FYNNEI. V dropped 6 bases and J dropped 2 bases, with 11 bases sitting between them. CDR3 sequence (DNA): TGTGCCAGCAGCCGAGGGGAAACCTACAATGAGCAGTTCTTC. It is translated as CASSRGETYNEQFF.

On this clonotype itself: Given a much more abundant clone one base away, this may be a read error. The chain carries TRBV15 and TRBJ2-1, with 8 bases identical to TRBD1. CDR3 size: 15 residues. Germline V gives CDR1 LNHNV, CDR2 YYDKDF (reference sequence). Trimming at V came to 0 bases and at J to 10 bases, leaving 8 bases not matched to a gene. The CDR3 region has the DNA TGTGCCACCAGCAGAGATCCCGGACAGGGTTACGAGCAGTTCTTC. This sequence encodes CATSRDPGQGYEQFF.

The sample holds one count of this clonotype. The chain combines TRBV19 with TRBJ2-1; D unresolved. This CDR3 is built from 13 residues. Germline V gene lookup returns CDR1 LNHDA and CDR2 SQIVND (reference sequence). Trimming pared 6 bases from V and 6 bases from J, leaving 12 bases between. CDR3 sequence: CASRPRPSNEQFF. CDR3 DNA sequence: TGTGCCAGTAGACCCCGCCCCAGCAATGAGCAGTTCTTC. The entire variable domain, with the rest obtained from reference TRBV19 and TRBJ2-1, is as follows: DGGITQSPKYLFRKEGQNVTLSCEQNLNHDAMYWYRQDPGQGLRLIYYSQIVNDFQKGDIAEGYSVSREKKESFPLTVTSAQKNPTAFYLCASRPRPSNEQFFGPGTRLTVL.

This clonotype was observed a handful of times. V and J are TRBV13 and TRBJ2-7, with 11 bases fitting TRBD1. Germline values: CDR1 PRHDT, CDR2 FYEKMQ (reference sequence). V shed 7 bases, J shed 5 bases, and the junction held 7 bases outside the gene matches. The CDR3 covers 14 residues. CDR3 nucleotides: TGTGCCAGCACCCCGGGACAGGGGGGCCACGAGCAGTACTTC. Translated, it gives CASTPGQGGHEQYF.

This sequence joins TRBV30 and TRBJ1-4; maybe TRBD1 (6 bases). V lost 5 bases, J lost 4 bases, and 14 bases lay in between. Germline lookup yields CDR1 GTSNPN and CDR2 SVGIG (reference sequence). This CDR3 comprises 14 residues. The CDR3 region has the DNA TGTGCCTGGGGTCCGACAGGCCTTAATGAAAAACTGTTTTTT. As protein: CAWGPTGLNEKLFF.

This rearrangement joins TRBV27 to TRBJ2-5, with no clear D. The ends were cut back, 5 bases at V and 0 bases at J, with 4 bases in the middle. The CDR3 extends over 12 amino acids. Germline CDR1 MNHEY, CDR2 SMNVEV (reference sequence). CDR3 bases: TGTGCCAGCAGTCACCACCAAGAGACCCAGTACTTC. Its translation: CASSHHQETQYF.

At least ten counts were recorded for this clonotype. V and J are TRBV3-1 and TRBJ1-1; D gene ambiguous. The V and J ends lost 4 bases and 1 base respectively, with 10 bases between them. The CDR3 sequence is 14 residues long. Germline values: CDR1 LGHDT, CDR2 YNNKEL (reference sequence). Written as DNA, the CDR3 is TGTGCCAGCAGCCGGTCTTGGGGGAACACTGAAGCTTTCTTT. Residues: CASSRSWGNTEAFF.

This sequence joins TRBV5-1 and TRBJ1-1; D unclear. This CDR3 has 15 amino acids. The ends were cut back, 2 bases at V and 4 bases at J, with 15 bases in the middle. Germline CDR1 reads SGHRS; CDR2 reads YFSETQ. The CDR3 reads CASSFGGISRTEAFF. Written as DNA, the CDR3 is TGCGCCAGCAGCTTTGGTGGGATTTCCCGCACTGAAGCTTTCTTT.

The J gene is TRBJ1-5, the V gene TRBV3-1, with D unresolved. This CDR3 contains 14 residues. The germline V and J ends were trimmed by 4 bases and 3 bases, with 10 bases remaining between them. Germline V CDR1 and CDR2: LGHDT, YNNKEL (reference sequence). CDR3 coding DNA: TGTGCCAGCAGCCTAGCGGCGACCAATCAGCCCCAGCATTTT. Protein product: CASSLAATNQPQHF. Looking up the rest from reference TRBV3-1 and TRBJ1-5 gives the full variable domain: DTAVSQTPKYLVTQMGNDKSIKCEQNLGHDTMYWYKQDSKKFLKIMFSYNNKELIINETVPNRFSPKSPDKAHLNLHINSLELGDSAVYFCASSLAATNQPQHFGDGTRLSIL.

This clonotype appeared many times. This sequence joins TRBV27 and TRBJ2-7; the D is unclear. V was trimmed by 5 bases and J by 7 bases, leaving 9 bases between them. This CDR3 region has 11 residues. Germline CDR1 and CDR2: MNHEY and SMNVEV (reference sequence). In DNA, the CDR3 is TGTGCCAGCAGTACCGTGAGAGAGCAGTACTTC. Residues: CASSTVREQYF.

About this clonotype itself: It may be a read error: a sequence one base away is much more abundant. The chain employs TRBV5-6 and TRBJ2-3; D is unclear. This CDR3 spans 14 amino acids. Germline CDR1 SGHDT, CDR2 YYEEEE. This CDR3 is CAISLSPKTDTQYF. The CDR3 DNA reads TGTGCCATCAGCTTGAGCCCCAAAACAGATACGCAGTATTTT.

CDR3 residues: CASSPLSTVANTGELFF. The CDR3 nucleotides are TGTGCCAGCAGTCCCCTCTCGACAGTCGCGAACACCGGGGAGCTGTTTTTT. The chain is built from TRBV27 and TRBJ2-2; tentatively, D is TRBD1 (5 bases). Germline CDR1 MNHEY, CDR2 SMNVEV (reference sequence). V gave up 5 bases and J gave up 0 bases, with 16 bases separating them. The CDR3 contains 17 residues.

At least ten counts were recorded for this clonotype. CDR3 DNA: TGCAGTGCTAGAGTACGACGGCGGGAGGGCCGCAATGAGCAGTTCTTC. Amino acids: CSARVRRREGRNEQFF. V and J are TRBV20-1 and TRBJ2-1, with 9 nucleotides matching TRBD2. V lost 1 base to trimming and J lost 6 bases; unmatched junction nucleotides: 10. Germline-derived CDR1 and CDR2 are DFQATT and SNEGSKA (reference sequence). The CDR3 is made up of 16 amino acids.

Worth noting for this clonotype: Since a much larger clone is just one base distant, this may be a read error. The chain joins TRBV20-1 to TRBJ2-3; TRBD2 might be the D (6 bases). V lost 3 bases, J lost 4 bases, and 11 bases lay in between. This CDR3 is 13 amino acids long. From germline, CDR1 is DFQATT and CDR2 SNEGSKA (reference sequence). The CDR3 sequence is CSASRESADTQYF. The DNA for the CDR3 is TGCAGTGCTAGTCGGGAGTCCGCAGATACGCAGTATTTT.

This clonotype was seen more than once but under ten times. The chain employs TRBV7-9 and TRBJ2-3, with 9 bases fitting TRBD1. The CDR3 has 16 residues. The V and J ends lost 5 bases and 2 bases, in that order; junction bases with no gene match: 8. CDR1 and CDR2 from the germline V gene are SEHNR and FQNEAQ (reference sequence). The CDR3 bases are TGTGCCAGCAGCGCACACGGGGACAGGGCCACAGATACGCAGTATTTT. Its translation: CASSAHGDRATDTQYF.

This clonotype was recorded a few times. The V and J genes are TRBV27 and TRBJ2-1, with a tentative D call TRBD1 (5 bases). Germline V gene data show CDR1 as MNHEY and CDR2 as SMNVEV (reference sequence). The CDR3 spans 16 residues. V dropped 7 bases and J dropped 0 bases, with 16 bases sitting between them. CDR3 DNA: TGTGCCAGCAACCCAACCCCAGGGCTCTCCTACAATGAGCAGTTCTTC. It specifies CASNPTPGLSYNEQFF.

The J gene is TRBJ2-2, the V gene TRBV27; 7 bases map to TRBD2. Germline values: CDR1 MNHEY, CDR2 SMNVEV (reference sequence). The CDR3 is made up of 16 amino acids. V shed 2 bases, J shed 4 bases, and the junction held 7 bases outside the gene matches. The CDR3 sequence: CASSLIAGAGTGELFF. The CDR3 DNA sequence: TGTGCCAGCAGTTTAATTGCGGGAGCGGGCACCGGGGAGCTGTTTTTT.

The sample holds a few counts of this clonotype. V and J are TRBV30 and TRBJ1-3; D may be TRBD1 (5 bases). The CDR3 length is 13 residues. Trimming shortened V by 6 bases and J by 4 bases, and 13 bases separated the two germline ends. Germline V CDR1 and CDR2: GTSNPN, SVGIG (reference sequence). The CDR3: CACTRDPGNTIYF. Here the CDR3 DNA reads TGTGCCTGTACCCGGGACCCCGGAAACACCATATATTTT. The full variable domain, rest sourced from reference TRBV30 and TRBJ1-3, is SQTIHQWPATLVQPVGSPLSLECTVEGTSNPNLYWYRQAAGRGLQLLFYSVGIGQISSEVPQNLSASRPQDRQFILSSKKLLLSDSGFYLCACTRDPGNTIYFGEGSWLTVV.

The rearrangement uses TRBV2 and TRBJ2-3; tentative D call: TRBD1 (6 bases). CDR3 length: 14 residues. CDR1 and CDR2 from the germline V gene are SNHLY and FYNNEI. Trimming removed 4 bases at V and 0 bases at J, with 8 bases between. The CDR3 DNA reads as TGTGCCAGCAGTGTGGGGGCGAGCACAGATACGCAGTATTTT. This encodes CASSVGASTDTQYF.

This clonotype was found many times. The genes are TRBV7-9 and TRBJ1-5, with 12 nucleotides matching TRBD1. CDR3 size: 19 residues. Per germline, CDR1 SEHNR and CDR2 FQNEAQ (reference sequence). The trim removed 4 bases at V and 2 bases at J, leaving 12 bases unmatched. The DNA of the CDR3 is TGTGCCAGCAGCTCTTCCCCCGGGACAGGGGGCATTGGCAATCAGCCCCAGCATTTT. This encodes CASSSSPGTGGIGNQPQHF.

This clonotype was detected many times. The CDR3 DNA reads as TGTGCCAGCAGTCAACAGCTCCAAATGCGCTACACCTTC. Translation: CASSQQLQMRYTF. V gene TRBV2 combines with J gene TRBJ1-2; no definite D call. The length of the CDR3 is 13 residues. Germline-derived CDR1 and CDR2 are SNHLY and FYNNEI. V dropped 5 bases and J dropped 9 bases, with 16 bases sitting between them.

At least ten counts were recorded for this clonotype. The chain recombines TRBV12-3 or TRBV12-4 with TRBJ1-6; a possible D gene is TRBD1 (5 bases). V was pared by 8 bases and J by 4 bases, with 9 bases between. The CDR3 extends over 13 amino acids. CDR3 in amino acids: CASQRGYNSPLHF. The CDR3 DNA reads TGTGCCAGCCAGCGGGGGTATAATTCACCCCTCCACTTT.